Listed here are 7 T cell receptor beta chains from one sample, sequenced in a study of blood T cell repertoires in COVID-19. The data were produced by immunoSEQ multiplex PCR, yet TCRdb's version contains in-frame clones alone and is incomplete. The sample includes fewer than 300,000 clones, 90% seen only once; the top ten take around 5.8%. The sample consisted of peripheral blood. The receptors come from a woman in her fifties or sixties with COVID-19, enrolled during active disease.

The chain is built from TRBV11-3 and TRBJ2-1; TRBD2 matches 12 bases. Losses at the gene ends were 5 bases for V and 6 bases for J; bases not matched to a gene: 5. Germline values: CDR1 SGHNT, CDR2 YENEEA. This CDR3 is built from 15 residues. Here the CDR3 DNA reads TGTGCCAGCAGCCGGAGGACTAGCGGGGCCAATGAGCAGTTCTTC. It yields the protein CASSRRTSGANEQFF. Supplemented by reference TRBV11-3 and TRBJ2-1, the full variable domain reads EAGVVQSPRYKIIEKKQPVAFWCNPISGHNTLYWYLQNLGQGPELLIRYENEEAVDDSQLPKDRFSAERLKGVDSTLKIQPAELGDSAVYLCASSRRTSGANEQFFGPGTRLTVL.

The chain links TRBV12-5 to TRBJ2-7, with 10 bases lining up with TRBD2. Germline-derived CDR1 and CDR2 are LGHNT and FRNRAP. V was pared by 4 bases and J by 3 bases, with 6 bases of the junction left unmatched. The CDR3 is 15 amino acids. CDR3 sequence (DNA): TGTGCTAGTGGTTCTAGCGGGAGTGGGGACTACGAGCAGTACTTC. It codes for CASGSSGSGDYEQYF.

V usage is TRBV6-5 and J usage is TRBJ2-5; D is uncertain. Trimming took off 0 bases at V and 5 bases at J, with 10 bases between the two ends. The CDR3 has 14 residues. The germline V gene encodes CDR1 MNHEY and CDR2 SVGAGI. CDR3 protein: CASSYSGRWETQYF. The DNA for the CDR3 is TGTGCCAGCAGTTACTCGGGCAGGTGGGAGACCCAGTACTTC.

This CDR3 is CASSLRLDDEQYF. In DNA, the CDR3 is TGCGCCAGCAGCCTACGACTAGACGACGAGCAGTACTTC. The J gene is TRBJ2-7, the V gene TRBV5-1; D is possibly TRBD2 (6 bases). Germline CDR1 SGHRS, CDR2 YFSETQ. Trimming cost V 4 bases and J 5 bases, with 13 bases left between them. The CDR3 consists of 13 residues.

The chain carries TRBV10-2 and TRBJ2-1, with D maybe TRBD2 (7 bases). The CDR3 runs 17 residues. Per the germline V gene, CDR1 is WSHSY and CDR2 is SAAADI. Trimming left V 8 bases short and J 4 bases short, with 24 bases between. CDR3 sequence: CASQEGVGGRGYNEQFF. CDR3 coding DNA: TGCGCCAGCCAAGAGGGGGTGGGCGGGAGAGGATACAATGAGCAGTTCTTC.

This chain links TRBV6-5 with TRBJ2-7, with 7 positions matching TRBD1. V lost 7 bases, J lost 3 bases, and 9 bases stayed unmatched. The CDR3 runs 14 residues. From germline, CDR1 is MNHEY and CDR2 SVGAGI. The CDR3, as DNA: TGTGCCAGCATTCGCAGACAGGGCCGCTACGAGCAGTACTTC. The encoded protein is CASIRRQGRYEQYF.

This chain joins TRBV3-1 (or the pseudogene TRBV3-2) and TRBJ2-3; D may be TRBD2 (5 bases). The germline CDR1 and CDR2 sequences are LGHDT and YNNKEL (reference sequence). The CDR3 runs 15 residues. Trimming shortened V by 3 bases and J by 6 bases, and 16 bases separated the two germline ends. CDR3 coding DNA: TGTGCCAGCAGCCAGTCGCCGGGGAGTTGGGATACGCAGTATTTT. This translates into CASSQSPGSWDTQYF.